This TCR beta chain was captured by sequencing in a study of blood T cell repertoires in COVID-19. The CDR3 has 16 amino acids. Germline V gene data show CDR1 as LNHDA and CDR2 as SQIVND (reference sequence). V dropped 1 base and J dropped 1; count of bases not matched to a gene: 3. Repertoires were generated with immunoSEQ multiplex PCR, while TCRdb's copy carries only in-frame clones and drops some. The sample gives 120,000 to 150,000 clones, 84% of which show up once; 1.5% to 2% is in the top ten. The sample was PBMCs or T cells enriched from blood (not recorded which). This clonotype was sampled from a woman younger than 35 who had been exposed to COVID-19. V usage is TRBV19 and J usage is TRBJ2-3; 9 nucleotides match TRBD2. The CDR3 DNA is TGTGCCAGTAGTATAGTTCGGACTAGCGGCACAGATACGCAGTATTTT. It codes for CASSIVRTSGTDTQYF.